This T cell receptor (beta chain) was identified during a study of radiotherapy plus CTLA-4 blockade in lung cancer. About the research overall: Objective responses occurred in roughly a sixth of patients; about 34% had disease control. Regarding the study as a whole: Subsequent to radiotherapy plus ipilimumab, tumor-derived TCR clones underwent expansion in blood.

Those with chemo-refractory metastatic non-small-cell lung cancer were treated with focal radiation combined with CTLA-4 blockade using ipilimumab. Points on this clone: What it binds is unknown.

Germline V gives CDR1 SGHTA, CDR2 FQGNSA. This CDR3 is 14 amino acids long. The ends lost 3 bases at V and 6 bases at J; junction bases unmatched: 4. Clones were read by immunoSEQ multiplex PCR, and TCRdb kept only the in-frame ones, dropping some. The top ten clones hold roughly 7% of a sample with around 72,000 clones, 78% of them seen once. The starting material was peripheral blood, obtained from a patient treated with radiotherapy plus ipilimumab. The chain has TRBV7-2 and TRBJ1-5; TRBD1 aligns across 8 bases. The source is a human donor with non-small cell lung cancer who had a complete response to radiotherapy plus ipilimumab. The CDR3 DNA sequence: TGTGCCAGCAGCTTCGGACAGGGCAGTCAGCCCCAGCATTTT. Amino acid sequence: CASSFGQGSQPQHF.